Described below is a single TCR beta chain sequence and its context. V shed 3 bases and J 4 bases; nucleotides not matched to a gene: 18. CDR1 and CDR2 from the germline V gene are MDHEN and SYDVKM. This CDR3 is built from 19 residues. Generated by immunoSEQ multiplex PCR, the TCRdb table keeps only in-frame clones and is missing some. Of around 60,000 clones listed, around 90% are singletons. The sample is drawn from a study of T cell changes during pregnancy in multiple sclerosis. The sequencing here drew on peripheral blood, taken in the first trimester of pregnancy. This chain connects TRBV28 to TRBJ2-5; 9 nucleotides match TRBD2. The receptor was derived from a female donor with multiple sclerosis, enrolled in a pregnancy study. The CDR3 sequence: CASSFFVSSGTWGSETQYF. The CDR3 DNA follows: TGTGCCAGCAGTTTTTTTGTGTCTAGCGGGACTTGGGGGTCAGAGACCCAGTACTTC.